These T cell receptor beta chains were read from a single sample in a study of CD8 T cells in ankylosing spondylitis. MiXCR was run by TCRdb on the 5' RACE reads, yielding one entry per CDR3 protein. The repertoire consists of around 150,000 distinct CDR3 sequences, with around 19% occurring once and the leading ten covering 7.8%. Sequenced sample: blood, either unsorted or a sorted T cell fraction (not recorded which). These receptors all come from a male donor with ankylosing spondylitis or in good health (not recorded which). CDR3s include the opening cysteine and the closing phenylalanine or tryptophan. D genes are given only for firm matches. The size of a clone is reported for some rows only, either as once, few or many, or as a class for expanded clones.

D gene	V gene	J gene	clone size	CDR3 protein	CDR3 DNA
NA	TRBV20-1	TRBJ2-5	few	CSALESTEWIETQYF	TGCAGTGCTCTAGAGTCGACGGAATGGATCGAGACCCAGTACTTC
NA	TRBV29-1	TRBJ1-4	many	CSVEGSANEKLFF	TGCAGCGTTGAAGGGTCGGCTAATGAAAAACTGTTTTTT
TRBD1	TRBV20-1	TRBJ1-5	many	CSARTGVNQPQHF	TGCAGTGCTAGGACAGGGGTCAATCAGCCCCAGCATTTT
NA	TRBV28	TRBJ1-4	many	CASSFPDNEKLFF	TGTGCCAGCAGTTTCCCTGATAATGAAAAACTGTTTTTT
NA	TRBV6-2/TRBV6-3	TRBJ1-1	NA	CASSLGLRYTEAFF	TGTGCCAGCAGTTTGGGCCTGAGGTACACTGAAGCTTTCTTT
TRBD2	TRBV20-1	TRBJ2-7	NA	CSGASGTYEQYF	TGCAGTGGAGCTAGCGGGACCTACGAGCAGTACTTC
TRBD1	TRBV29-1	TRBJ2-1	many	CSVYRDRGRVNEQFF	TGCAGCGTTTACCGGGACAGGGGGCGTGTGAATGAGCAGTTCTTC
NA	TRBV6-5	TRBJ2-3	many	CASRRTTDTQYF	TGTGCCAGCAGACGGACAACAGATACGCAGTATTTT
NA	TRBV28	TRBJ1-2	few	CASSLSGSYGYTF	TGTGCCAGCAGTTTATCGGGGAGCTATGGCTACACCTTC
NA	TRBV7-9	TRBJ1-1	NA	CASSLAVTEAFF	TGTGCCAGCAGCTTAGCAGTCACTGAAGCTTTCTTT
NA	TRBV12-3/TRBV12-4	TRBJ2-6	many	CASLLNRVSGANVLTF	TGTGCCAGCCTTCTGAACAGGGTATCTGGGGCCAACGTCCTGACTTTC
TRBD2	TRBV24-1	TRBJ2-2	few	CATSDASGNTGELFF	TGTGCCACCAGTGATGCTAGCGGGAACACCGGGGAGCTGTTTTTT
NA	TRBV2	TRBJ1-1	NA	CASGLERKDTEAFF	TGTGCCAGCGGATTGGAAAGGAAGGACACTGAAGCTTTCTTT
TRBD1	TRBV6-4	TRBJ1-1	many	CASSPGTGSTEAFF	TGTGCCAGCAGTCCTGGGACAGGAAGCACTGAAGCTTTCTTT
NA	TRBV28	TRBJ1-2	NA	CASSLIDRSNGYTF	TGTGCCAGCAGTTTAATAGACAGGTCCAATGGCTACACCTTC
TRBD2	TRBV7-1	TRBJ2-7	many	CASSSPIVPGLAFESWRGEQYF	TGTGCCAGCAGCTCCCCTATCGTCCCGGGACTAGCGTTCGAAAGTTGGAGAGGCGAGCAGTACTTC
NA	TRBV29-1	TRBJ2-5	NA	CSVVRVETQYF	TGCAGCGTTGTCAGGGTAGAGACCCAGTACTTC
NA	TRBV24-1	TRBJ2-1	many	CATSIRFEQFF	TGTGCCACCAGTATTCGGTTTGAGCAGTTCTTC
NA	TRBV20-1	TRBJ1-5	many	CSARDRRLGRNQPQHF	TGCAGTGCTAGAGATCGGAGATTGGGACGCAATCAGCCCCAGCATTTT
TRBD2	TRBV4-1	TRBJ2-1	NA	CASSRTSGQYNEQFF	TGCGCCAGCAGCCGAACTAGCGGTCAATACAATGAGCAGTTCTTC
TRBD2	TRBV11-1	TRBJ2-1	few	CASAGTSGTSAQFF	TGTGCCAGCGCCGGGACTAGCGGGACTTCTGCGCAGTTCTTC
TRBD2	TRBV28	TRBJ2-5	many	CASSPTSGRIETQYF	TGTGCCAGCAGTCCGACTAGCGGGAGGATAGAGACCCAGTACTTC
TRBD1	TRBV5-1	TRBJ1-5	NA	CASSPGQGYQPQHF	TGCGCCAGCAGCCCAGGACAGGGGTATCAGCCCCAGCATTTT
NA	TRBV20-1	TRBJ1-1	few	CSASGGLTEAFF	TGCAGTGCTTCTGGGGGTCTTACTGAAGCTTTCTTT
NA	TRBV20-1	TRBJ2-1	many	CSARDPVVSSYNEQFF	TGCAGTGCTAGAGATCCGGTGGTGAGTTCCTACAATGAGCAGTTCTTC
TRBD2	TRBV28	TRBJ2-7	few	CASSLLGLAGAYEQYF	TGTGCCAGCAGCCTCCTGGGACTAGCGGGAGCCTACGAGCAGTACTTC
NA	TRBV20-1	TRBJ2-1	many	CSARDELEVSYNEQFF	TGCAGTGCTAGAGATGAGTTGGAAGTCTCCTACAATGAGCAGTTCTTC
NA	TRBV29-1	TRBJ2-1	NA	CSVAGQLEQFF	TGCAGCGTTGCAGGACAGCTTGAGCAGTTCTTC
TRBD2	TRBV29-1	TRBJ2-1	NA	CSAAGGGQGLAGGYNEQFF	TGCAGCGCCGCCGGGGGGGGGCAAGGACTAGCGGGAGGCTACAATGAGCAGTTCTTC
NA	TRBV5-6	TRBJ2-4	NA	CASSLVRRSAKNIQYF	TGTGCCAGCAGCTTGGTCCGGAGATCAGCCAAAAACATTCAGTACTTC
NA	TRBV13	TRBJ2-1	NA	CASSRPSANEQFF	TGTGCCAGCAGCCGTCCCTCGGCTAATGAGCAGTTCTTC
TRBD2	TRBV20-1	TRBJ2-1	NA	CSASREGPYNEQFF	TGCAGTGCTAGCCGGGAGGGCCCCTACAATGAGCAGTTCTTC
NA	TRBV7-2	TRBJ2-7	many	CASSPDRSSYEQYF	TGTGCCAGCAGCCCCGACAGGAGCTCCTACGAGCAGTACTTC
NA	TRBV9	TRBJ2-5	many	CASSARQADAETQYF	TGTGCCAGCAGCGCCCGACAGGCCGACGCTGAGACCCAGTACTTC
NA	TRBV9	TRBJ2-7	few	CASSSRQATDEQYF	TGTGCCAGCAGCTCCCGACAGGCTACGGACGAGCAGTACTTC
NA	TRBV5-1	TRBJ1-1	many	CASSLGGPEAFF	TGCGCCAGCAGCTTGGGAGGACCCGAAGCTTTCTTT
TRBD2	TRBV27	TRBJ2-1	NA	CASRQPGTSGSEQFF	TGTGCCAGCAGACAACCCGGGACTAGCGGGAGCGAGCAGTTCTTC
NA	TRBV4-2	TRBJ2-7	NA	CAISPRALHEQYF	TGTGCCATCAGCCCGAGGGCCCTCCACGAGCAGTACTTC
NA	TRBV11-3	TRBJ2-1	NA	CASSIGNEQFF	TGTGCCAGCAGCATTGGTAATGAGCAGTTCTTC
NA	TRBV7-8	TRBJ2-2	NA	CASSSAGTPGRELFF	TGTGCCAGCAGCTCCGCCGGGACTCCTGGCAGGGAGCTGTTTTTT
NA	TRBV6-5	TRBJ1-4	many	CASSYSRYNEKLFF	TGTGCCAGCAGTTACTCGCGGTACAATGAAAAACTGTTTTTT